This T cell receptor (beta chain) was captured in a study of T cells in Graves' hyperthyroidism and ophthalmopathy. Study findings and constraints: Ophthalmopathy was distinguished from stable hyperthyroidism by 13 V-J signatures.

RNA transcripts served as the template for amplifying TCR beta CDR3 regions. During a first-round RT-PCR of the TCR CDR3, the HTBI primer set was used. From the multiplex PCR reads, TCRdb called clonotypes with MiXCR, one entry per CDR3 protein. The sample lists fewer than 600,000 distinct CDR3 sequences; roughly 15% were seen once. Those with hyperthyroidism were 18 to 65 years old, newly diagnosed, and ill for under 2 months. Criteria for exclusion of patients were uncontrolled infection, other autoimmune disease, pregnancy or lactation. Remarks on this clonotype: Its target is not known.

The CDR3 sequence is 15 residues long. The J segment lost 7 bases and the V segment lost 2 bases, leaving 7 bases of the junction unmatched. CDR1 and CDR2 from the germline V gene are SGDLS and YYNGEE. This TCR was sampled from a woman aged 40 to 55 with Graves' hyperthyroidism. The sequencing input was blood. The chain has TRBV9 and TRBJ2-2; 8 nucleotides align to TRBD1. CDR3 sequence (DNA): TGTGCCAGCAGCGTCAGGGGGCGGATTAACGGGGAGCTGTTTTTT. The encoded protein is CASSVRGRINGELFF. The full variable domain, with the rest looked up from reference TRBV9 and TRBJ2-2, is DSGVTQTPKHLITATGQRVTLRCSPRSGDLSVYWYQQSLDQGLQFLIQYYNGEERAKGNILERFSAQQFPDLHSELNLSSLELGDSALYFCASSVRGRINGELFFGEGSRLTVL.